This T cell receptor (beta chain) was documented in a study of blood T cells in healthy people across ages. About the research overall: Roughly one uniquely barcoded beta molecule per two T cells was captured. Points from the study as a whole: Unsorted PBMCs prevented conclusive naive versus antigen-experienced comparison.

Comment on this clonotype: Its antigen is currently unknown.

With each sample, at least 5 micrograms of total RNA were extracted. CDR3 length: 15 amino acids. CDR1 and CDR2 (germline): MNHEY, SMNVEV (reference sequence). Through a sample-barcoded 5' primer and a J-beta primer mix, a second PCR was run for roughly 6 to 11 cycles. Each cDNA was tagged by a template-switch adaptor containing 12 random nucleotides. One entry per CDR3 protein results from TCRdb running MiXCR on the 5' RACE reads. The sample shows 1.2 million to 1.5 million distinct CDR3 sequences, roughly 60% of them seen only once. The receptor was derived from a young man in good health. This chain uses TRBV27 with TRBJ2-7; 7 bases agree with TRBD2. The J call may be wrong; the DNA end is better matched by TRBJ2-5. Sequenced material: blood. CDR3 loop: CASSLLPPGGETQYF. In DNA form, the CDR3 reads TGTGCCAGCAGTTTACTCCCCCCGGGGGGAGAGACCCAGTACTTC.